The clone carrying this T cell receptor (beta chain) was picked up one time. Trimming removed 10 bases from V and 4 bases from J; junction bases left unmatched: 10. The CDR3 runs to 14 residues. Germline V gene lookup returns CDR1 MNHNY and CDR2 SVGAGI (reference sequence). This record comes from a study of blood T cell repertoires in COVID-19. At the level of the study: Some COVID-19 samples were acute and others convalescent; all came from the United States, Italy and Spain. In each case, the material was cDNA or gDNA derived from T cells, B-cell-depleted T cells, or PBMCs.

The data were produced by immunoSEQ multiplex PCR, yet TCRdb's version contains in-frame clones alone and is incomplete. Counted here are some 110,000 clones, around 84% occurring once; the ten biggest clones make up approximately 1.5%. Sequenced input: peripheral blood. This chain connects TRBV6-6 to TRBJ2-5, with 9 bases matching TRBD1. The sequence came from a man aged 35 to 55 with acute or convalescent COVID-19. The CDR3 bases are TGTGCCATAACAACAGGGGGCGTGAGAGAGACCCAGTACTTC. It is translated as CAITTGGVRETQYF.